This T cell receptor beta chain appears in the sequencing data of a study of blood T cell repertoires in COVID-19. V lost 4 bases to trimming and J lost 7 bases; unmatched junction nucleotides: 21. The CDR3 has 19 residues. Germline CDR1 SGDLS, CDR2 YYNGEE. Profiling relied on immunoSEQ multiplex PCR, and the TCRdb table lists in-frame clones only, not all of them. The profile shows about 160,000 clones, 92% of them singletons. The sample consisted of peripheral blood. This rearrangement joins TRBV9 to TRBJ2-2; 8 bases are a match to TRBD1. The source of this sequence is a man aged 25 to 40 with COVID-19, enrolled during active disease. Written as DNA, the CDR3 is TGTGCCAGCAGCCCCCGACGGAGGGGGGCAGGGGGCTGGGACGGGGAGCTGTTTTTT. Protein product: CASSPRRRGAGGWDGELFF.